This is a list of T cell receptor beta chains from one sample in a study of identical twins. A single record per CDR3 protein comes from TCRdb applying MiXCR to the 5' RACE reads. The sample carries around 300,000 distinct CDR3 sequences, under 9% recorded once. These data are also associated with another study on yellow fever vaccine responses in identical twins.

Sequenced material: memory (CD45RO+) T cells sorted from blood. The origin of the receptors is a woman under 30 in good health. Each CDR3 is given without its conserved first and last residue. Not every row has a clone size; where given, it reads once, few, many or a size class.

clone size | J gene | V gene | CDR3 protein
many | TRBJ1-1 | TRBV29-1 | SVEAPRVGAF
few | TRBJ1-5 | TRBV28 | ASSPGQYNQPQH
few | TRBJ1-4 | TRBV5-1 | ASRPRPSGGEGNEKLF
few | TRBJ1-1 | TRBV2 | ASSVNEVGTEAF
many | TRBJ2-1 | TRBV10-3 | AISTGLTYNEQF
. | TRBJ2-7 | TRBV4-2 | ASSQDYRATYEQY
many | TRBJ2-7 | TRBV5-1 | ASSLRSQRPAYEQY
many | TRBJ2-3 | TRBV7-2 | ASSLVAGPADTQY
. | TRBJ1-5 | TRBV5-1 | ASSLAGGANQPQH
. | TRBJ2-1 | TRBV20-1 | SARTSVSAGYNEQF
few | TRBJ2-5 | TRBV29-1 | SVVTAGVLQETQY
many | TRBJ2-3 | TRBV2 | ASRMTISTDTQY
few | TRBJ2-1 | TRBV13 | ASSTSPGSNYNEQF
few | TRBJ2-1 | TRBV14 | ASSQGRGSLNEQF
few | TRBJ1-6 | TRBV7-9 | ASSRQGNQNSPLH
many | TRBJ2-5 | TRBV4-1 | ASSQGDRGLEETQY
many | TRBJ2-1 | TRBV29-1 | SALKGQGVTNEQF
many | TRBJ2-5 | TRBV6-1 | ASSEPGTPSQETQY
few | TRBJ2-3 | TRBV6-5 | ASSYSRGASTDTQY
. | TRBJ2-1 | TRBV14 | ASSMHRTAEQF
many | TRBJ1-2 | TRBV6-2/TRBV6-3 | ASRPGTSYGYT
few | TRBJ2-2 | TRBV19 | ASSVGPNTGELF
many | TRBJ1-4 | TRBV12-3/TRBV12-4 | ASSPGLFGEKLF
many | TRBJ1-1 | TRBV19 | ASSISGPLYTEAF
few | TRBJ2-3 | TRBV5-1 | ASSHLAGDLKDTQY
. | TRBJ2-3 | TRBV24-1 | ATSDKRLTSTDTQY
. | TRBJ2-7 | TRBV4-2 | ASSQDRSDYEQY
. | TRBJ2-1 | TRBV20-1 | SASGLAGGSYNEQF
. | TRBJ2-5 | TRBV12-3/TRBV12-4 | ASSLGVVGGRETQY
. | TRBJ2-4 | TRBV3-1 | ASSQGLLRQRGNIQY
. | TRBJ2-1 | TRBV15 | ATSRDLGAEEQF
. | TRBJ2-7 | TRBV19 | ASGTGVNYEQY
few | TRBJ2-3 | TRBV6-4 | ASSDSGGRDTQY
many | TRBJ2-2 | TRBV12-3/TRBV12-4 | ASSLGGGRAGELF
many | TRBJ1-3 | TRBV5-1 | ASSRLTGQNTIY
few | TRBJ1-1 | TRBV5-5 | ASSLTGELRPEAF
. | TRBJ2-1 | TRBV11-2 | ASSLLAGGLFDEQF
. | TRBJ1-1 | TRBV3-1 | ASSQADRGGTEAF
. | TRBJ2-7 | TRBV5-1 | ASSPWTSGYEQY
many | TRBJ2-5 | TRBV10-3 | AISGAGDTETQY
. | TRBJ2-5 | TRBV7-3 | ASSPGTGWQETQY
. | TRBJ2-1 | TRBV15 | ATSRGQFGGDEQF
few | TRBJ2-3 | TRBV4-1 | ASSQVRRLADHRDTQY
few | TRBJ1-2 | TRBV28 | ASSLYSFYGYT
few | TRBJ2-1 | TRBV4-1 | ASSQDYRGYNEQF
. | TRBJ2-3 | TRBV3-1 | ASSQAAAGGDTQY
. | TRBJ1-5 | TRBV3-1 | ASSQGSRTGYQPQH